The 8 T cell receptor beta chains listed next were all sequenced from one sample in a study of blood T cell repertoires in COVID-19. Produced via immunoSEQ multiplex PCR; TCRdb's table is partial and in-frame only. The sample has 140,000 or so clones, about nine tenths seen once. The source material was peripheral blood. The receptors shown here come from a human donor with COVID-19, enrolled during active disease. The donor label of this sample is uncertain.

The rearrangement uses TRBV11-3 and TRBJ2-3, with 7 bases aligning to TRBD1. CDR1 is SGHNT, CDR2 YENEEA, per germline. The ends lost 6 bases at V and 6 bases at J; junction bases unmatched: 12. The CDR3 runs to 15 residues. The CDR3 DNA follows: TGTGCCAGCAGTAAACAGGGACAGTTTAGGGATACGCAGTATTTT. Translation: CASSKQGQFRDTQYF.

This clone was observed a handful of times. The V and J genes are TRBV27 and TRBJ1-5; 10 bases line up with TRBD1. The CDR3 totals 17 residues. The germline gives CDR1 MNHEY, CDR2 SMNVEV (reference sequence). V was pared by 0 bases and J by 2 bases, with 4 bases of the junction left unmatched. The CDR3 sequence is CASSLSGTGVGNQPQHF. The CDR3 DNA reads as TGTGCCAGCAGTTTATCGGGGACAGGGGTGGGCAATCAGCCCCAGCATTTT.

The gene calls are TRBV3-1 (or the pseudogene TRBV3-2) and TRBJ1-4, with a tentative D call TRBD1 (6 bases). With 0 bases removed from V and 7 bases from J, the gap between germline ends came to 12 bases. Germline CDR1 LGHDT, CDR2 YNNKEL (reference sequence). The CDR3 contains 15 residues. DNA of the CDR3: TGTGCCAGCAGCCAAGATTGGGGGCGCGTTGAAAAACTGTTTTTT. The encoded protein is CASSQDWGRVEKLFF.

The CDR3 DNA reads as TGCAGCGTTGATACATACTATGGCTACACCTTC. Its translation is CSVDTYYGYTF. The J gene is TRBJ1-2, the V gene TRBV29-1; D is unclear. The germline V gene encodes CDR1 SQVTM and CDR2 ANQGSEA. V was trimmed by 3 bases and J by 3 bases, leaving 5 bases between them. There are 11 residues in the CDR3.

The chain combines TRBV12-3 or TRBV12-4 with TRBJ2-4; D not resolved. The CDR3 is made up of 13 amino acids. The V gene lost 4 bases and the J gene lost 8 bases, with 12 bases spanning the gap. Written as DNA, the CDR3 is TGTGCCAGCAGTTGGGCCGCCGTGGACATTCAGTACTTC. It is translated as CASSWAAVDIQYF.

The chain has TRBV6-5 and TRBJ2-7; 10 bases are shared with TRBD1. V trimming: 6 bases; J trimming: 3 bases; junction bases outside the gene matches: 8. This CDR3 has 15 amino acids. From germline, CDR1 is MNHEY and CDR2 SVGAGI. CDR3 sequence reads: CASRRGQGEGYEQYF. The CDR3 DNA sequence: TGTGCCAGCAGACGAGGACAGGGGGAAGGCTACGAGCAGTACTTC.

The chain carries TRBV5-1 and TRBJ2-2; 12 bases map to TRBD2. This CDR3 has 17 amino acids. The junction had 1 base not matched to a gene; V was cut back by 0 bases and J by 1 base. Looked up from germline, CDR1 is SGHRS and CDR2 is YFSETQ. This CDR3 is CASSLGTSGVNTGELFF. The CDR3 DNA reads TGCGCCAGCAGCTTGGGGACTAGCGGGGTGAACACCGGGGAGCTGTTTTTT.

The chain combines TRBV6-5 with TRBJ1-2, with TRBD1 identical over 7 bases. Germline trimming cut 5 bases from V and 2 bases from J; bases unmatched to any gene: 8. The CDR3 length is 15 residues. In germline, CDR1 is MNHEY, CDR2 SVGAGI. Here the CDR3 reads CASSPGTAPNYGYTF. The CDR3 coding sequence is TGTGCCAGCAGTCCAGGGACAGCACCCAACTATGGCTACACCTTC.